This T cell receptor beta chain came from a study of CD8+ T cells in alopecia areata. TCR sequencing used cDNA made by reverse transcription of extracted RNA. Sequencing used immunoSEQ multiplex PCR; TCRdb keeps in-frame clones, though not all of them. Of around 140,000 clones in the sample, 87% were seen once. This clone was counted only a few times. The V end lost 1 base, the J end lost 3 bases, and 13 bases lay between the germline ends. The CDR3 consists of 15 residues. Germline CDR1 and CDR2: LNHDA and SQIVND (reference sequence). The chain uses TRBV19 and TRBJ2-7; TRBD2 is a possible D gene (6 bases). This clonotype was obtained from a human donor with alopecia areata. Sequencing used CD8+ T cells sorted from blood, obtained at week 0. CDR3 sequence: CASSIGGREVYEQYF. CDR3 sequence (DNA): TGTGCCAGTAGTATAGGCGGCAGGGAGGTCTACGAGCAGTACTTC.